These T cell receptor beta chains were read from a single sample in a study of glioma-infiltrating T cells after dendritic cell vaccination. Data came from immunoSEQ multiplex PCR; TCRdb stores just in-frame clones and leaves some out. The sample yields about 65,000 clones, 86% seen once. Specimen: blood, collected after dendritic cell vaccination. The receptors were sampled from a human donor with glioblastoma. The CDR3 runs from the conserved cysteine through the conserved F or W. Fields, in order: D gene, CDR3 length, J gene, clone size, V gene, CDR3 DNA, CDR3 protein. A D gene is named only where the DNA matches it firmly. Where a row states a size, it is once, few, many or the class of an expanded clone; other rows omit it.

.	14	TRBJ1-4	.	TRBV5-1	TGCGCCAGCAGCCTGGCAGTCACTAATGAAAAACTGTTTTTT	CASSLAVTNEKLFF
.	16	TRBJ1-3	.	TRBV7-2	TGTGCCAGCAGCTCGATTCGGGGACTGGGAGGAAACACCATATATTTT	CASSSIRGLGGNTIYF
TRBD1	14	TRBJ2-1	once	TRBV19	TGTGCCAGTAGGCCGGGACAGGGGGGAAATGAGCAGTTCTTC	CASRPGQGGNEQFF
TRBD1	14	TRBJ2-2	few	TRBV30	TGTGCCTGGAAAGGGACAGCTAAAACCGGGGAGCTGTTTTTT	CAWKGTAKTGELFF
TRBD2	14	TRBJ2-5	once	TRBV5-1	TGCGCCAGCAGCTTGGTCGGGGGGAGAGAGACCCAGTACTTC	CASSLVGGRETQYF
.	13	TRBJ1-2	.	TRBV27	TGTGCCAGCTCTATGCTACCTAACTATGGCTACACCTTC	CASSMLPNYGYTF
TRBD1	15	TRBJ2-3	few	TRBV4-2	TGTGCCAGCAGCCATCCAGGGGGCAGCTCAGATACGCAGTATTTT	CASSHPGGSSDTQYF
.	10	TRBJ1-1	.	TRBV20-1	TGCAGTGCGGGGGGGACCTCGGGATTCTTT	CSAGGTSGFF
TRBD1	15	TRBJ2-7	.	TRBV5-1	TGCGCCAGCAGCCGTGGGACAGGGGAATCCTACGAGCAGTACTTC	CASSRGTGESYEQYF
.	17	TRBJ2-5	.	TRBV5-1	TGCGCCAGCAGCTTAGGGGGTCTACCACCCCCCCAAGAGACCCAGTACTTC	CASSLGGLPPPQETQYF
.	15	TRBJ1-5	.	TRBV28	TGTGCCAGCAGTTCATGGGGGGGTAGCAATCAGCCCCAGCATTTT	CASSSWGGSNQPQHF
.	13	TRBJ1-1	few	TRBV30	TGTGCCTGGAGTAACTACAGGGTCGCTGAAGCTTTCTTT	CAWSNYRVAEAFF
TRBD2	14	TRBJ2-7	.	TRBV9	TGTGCCAGCAGCCCGAGCGGGGTCTCCTACGAGCAGTACTTC	CASSPSGVSYEQYF
TRBD2	17	TRBJ2-2	.	TRBV4-3	TGCGCCAGCAGCCAAGACCCCCCTAGCGGGAACACCGGGGAGCTGTTTTTT	CASSQDPPSGNTGELFF
.	13	TRBJ1-6	.	TRBV10-3	TGTGCCATCACCCCGAACAGTAATTCCCCCCTCCACTTT	CAITPNSNSPLHF
.	16	TRBJ2-3	.	TRBV18	TGTGCCAGCTCACCGATACAGGGTACGAGCACAGATACGCAGTATTTT	CASSPIQGTSTDTQYF
TRBD2	15	TRBJ2-5	.	TRBV6-4	TGTGCCAGCAGTGAGACTAGCGGGGGTCAAGAGACCCAGTACTTC	CASSETSGGQETQYF
TRBD2	17	TRBJ2-1	.	TRBV11-2	TGTGCCAGCAGCCCTAGGTGGCTAGCGGAGAGTATAGATGAGCAGTTCTTC	CASSPRWLAESIDEQFF
TRBD1	15	TRBJ2-5	.	TRBV29-1	TGCAGCGGTACCCGGGGACAGGGGCGACAAGAGACCCAGTACTTC	CSGTRGQGRQETQYF
.	17	TRBJ1-6	.	TRBV30	TGTGCCTGGAAACTTGGTTGGGGGACTCCGGGTAACTCACCCCTCCACTTT	CAWKLGWGTPGNSPLHF
.	16	TRBJ2-3	.	TRBV25-1	TGTGCCAGCAGTGATCCCGGCGAGCGGGCAACAGATACGCAGTATTTT	CASSDPGERATDTQYF
.	13	TRBJ1-2	once	TRBV9	TGTGCCAGCAGCGTAGACGGGCAGGGGGGCTACACCTTC	CASSVDGQGGYTF
TRBD1	19	TRBJ1-1	.	TRBV4-2	TGTGCCAGCAGCCAAGACCCGGTTGGACAGGGTCTCGGTAGGACTGAAGCTTTCTTT	CASSQDPVGQGLGRTEAFF
.	13	TRBJ2-5	few	TRBV7-2	TGTGCCAGCAGCCCCAGGGTAAAAGAGACCCAGTACTTC	CASSPRVKETQYF
TRBD1	17	TRBJ2-1	.	TRBV10-1	TGCGCCAGCAGTGAGAGTAACAGGGGTCTCAGGCATGGTGAGCAGTTCTTC	CASSESNRGLRHGEQFF
TRBD2	16	TRBJ2-1	once	TRBV7-2	TGTGCCAGCAGCTTAGTGGCTAGCGGGCCGGGGAATGAGCAGTTCTTC	CASSLVASGPGNEQFF
.	14	TRBJ1-6	few	TRBV6-4	TGTGCCAGCAGCCCGGGACCGGGGGGATCACCCCTCCACTTT	CASSPGPGGSPLHF
.	17	TRBJ1-5	.	TRBV13	TGTGCCAGCAGCTTAGGCTTTGGGGGGGAGGGCAATCAGCCCCAGCATTTT	CASSLGFGGEGNQPQHF
.	12	TRBJ2-7	.	TRBV18	TGTGCCAGCTCACTCATCTCCTACGAGCAGTACTTC	CASSLISYEQYF
TRBD1	17	TRBJ1-2	.	TRBV7-9	TGTGCCAGCAGCTCCACAGGGCCCCCCACAGGGGGTAAAGGCTACACCTTC	CASSSTGPPTGGKGYTF
.	14	TRBJ2-1	.	TRBV7-9	TGTGCCAGCAGCTCAGGAGGGAAGGGGAATGAGCAGTTCTTC	CASSSGGKGNEQFF
.	15	TRBJ2-3	.	TRBV27	TGTGCCAGCAGTTTGGGGCAGCCCTACACAGATACGCAGTATTTT	CASSLGQPYTDTQYF
.	18	TRBJ1-4	.	TRBV4-2	TGTGCCAGCAGCCAAGATTCCAGAAACCGGGCAACTAATGAAAAACTGTTTTTT	CASSQDSRNRATNEKLFF
.	16	TRBJ2-7	.	TRBV29-1	TGCAGCGGCCAAAGCGGGCGTGGGCGGGCCACCTACGAGCAGTACTTC	CSGQSGRGRATYEQYF